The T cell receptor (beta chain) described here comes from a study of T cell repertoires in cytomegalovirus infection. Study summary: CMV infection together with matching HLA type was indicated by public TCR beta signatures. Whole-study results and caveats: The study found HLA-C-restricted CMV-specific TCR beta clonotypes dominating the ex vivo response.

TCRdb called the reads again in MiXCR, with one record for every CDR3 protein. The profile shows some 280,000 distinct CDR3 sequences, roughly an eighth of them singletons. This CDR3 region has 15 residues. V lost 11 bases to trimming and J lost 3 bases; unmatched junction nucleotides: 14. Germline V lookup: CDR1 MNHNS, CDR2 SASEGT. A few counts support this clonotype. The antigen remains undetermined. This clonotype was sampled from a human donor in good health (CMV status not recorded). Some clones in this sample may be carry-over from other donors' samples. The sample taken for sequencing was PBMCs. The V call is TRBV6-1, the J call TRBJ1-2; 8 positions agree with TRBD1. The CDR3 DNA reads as TGTGCCGGGAGGTATGGACAGGGCGGATACTATGGCTACACCTTC. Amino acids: CAGRYGQGGYYGYTF.